The clone carrying this TCR beta chain was counted once. Original processing notes: Estimated nucleated cell counts came from reference gene primer amplification. Clones were sequenced by immunoSEQ multiplex PCR, and TCRdb holds only the in-frame ones, with some missing. The V and J calls and the clone size are those of that table, but D and trimming were determined from the DNA. There are approximately 80,000 clones in the sample; about four fifths occur only once, and around 43% lies in the top ten. These data come from a study of blood T cell repertoires in COVID-19. As for the study in general: COVID-19 samples collected from the United States, Italy and Spain covered acute and convalescent phases. From T cells, B-cell-depleted T cells, or PBMCs came the material, which was cDNA or gDNA.

The V and J ends lost 7 bases and 4 bases respectively, with 10 bases between them. In germline, CDR1 is LNHDA, CDR2 SQIVND (reference sequence). CDR3 length equals 12 residues. This sequence was found in an elderly man with acute or convalescent COVID-19. The V call is TRBV19, the J call TRBJ1-2; D uncertain. Sequencing was performed on peripheral blood. Here the CDR3 reads CASKGGAYGYTF. CDR3 DNA sequence: TGTGCCAGTAAGGGAGGCGCCTATGGCTACACCTTC. The whole variable domain, remainder taken from reference TRBV19 and TRBJ1-2, is DGGITQSPKYLFRKEGQNVTLSCEQNLNHDAMYWYRQDPGQGLRLIYYSQIVNDFQKGDIAEGYSVSREKKESFPLTVTSAQKNPTAFYLCASKGGAYGYTFGSGTRLTVV.